The 28 T cell receptor beta chains below were found in one sample sequenced in a study of T cells after yellow fever vaccination (dated by TCRdb to about 2019). Reading the label with the study, this specimen's treatment or condition is: live attenuated yellow fever vaccine strain. The method was 5' RACE. These reads were obtained on an Illumina NovaSeq 6000. TCRdb cleaned the public reads at Q25 with fastp, built clones with MiXCR and kept in-frame beta chains. CDR3 protein duplicates are merged, each entry listing the most common genes and DNA. This sample gives more than 300,000 distinct CDR3 sequences in total; roughly 10% of them show up just once. Under 4% of the sample is in the top ten clones. The material was CD4+ T cells sorted from PBMCs, obtained 45 days after the yellow fever booster vaccination. Receptor source: a man aged 18 to 35 who received the YFV17D yellow fever vaccine.

This clonotype was found a few times. The chain couples TRBV6-2 or TRBV6-3 to TRBJ1-2, with 9 nucleotides matching TRBD1. Trimming cost V 7 bases and J 3 bases; bases outside gene matches: 6. Looked up from germline, CDR1 is MNHEY and CDR2 is SVGEGT. The CDR3 extends over 14 amino acids. This chain's CDR3 is CASNPTGGYYGYTF. CDR3 nucleotide sequence: TGTGCCAGCAACCCGACAGGGGGGTACTATGGCTACACCTTC.

This clonotype was observed at least ten times. The V and J genes are TRBV5-5 and TRBJ2-3; 7 nucleotides line up with TRBD1. Germline V gene lookup returns CDR1 SGHKS and CDR2 YYEKEE (reference sequence). This CDR3 has 16 amino acids. Trimming removed 3 bases from V and 2 bases from J; junction bases left unmatched: 9. The CDR3 loop is CASSSERQGLTDTQYF. CDR3 DNA sequence: TGTGCCAGCAGCTCGGAGAGACAGGGTCTCACAGATACGCAGTATTTT.

This clonotype has ten or more counts. The rearrangement links TRBV6-6 to TRBJ2-7; TRBD2 matches 7 bases. CDR3 length: 13 amino acids. CDR1 and CDR2 from the germline V gene are MNHNY and SVGAGI (reference sequence). Trimming at V came to 6 bases and at J to 1 base, leaving 3 bases not matched to a gene. In DNA form, the CDR3 reads TGTGCCAGCAGCCCCGGGGGGTCCTACGAGCAGTACTTC. Residues: CASSPGGSYEQYF.

This clonotype was seen a handful of times. The V and J genes are TRBV7-7 and TRBJ1-2; D not resolved. V gave up 3 bases and J gave up 0 bases, with 11 bases separating them. The CDR3 is made up of 15 amino acids. Germline assignment: CDR1 SSHAT and CDR2 FNYEAQ (reference sequence). The CDR3 nucleotides read TGTGCCAGCAGCTTTCGGGTTCCGCCTAACTATGGCTACACCTTC. Residues: CASSFRVPPNYGYTF.

This clonotype was counted a few times. This sequence joins TRBV5-1 and TRBJ2-3, with a possible D match to TRBD1 (6 bases). Germline values: CDR1 SGHRS, CDR2 YFSETQ. Deletions cut 6 bases from V and 2 bases from J, with 13 bases between. The CDR3 contains 14 residues. CDR3 coding DNA: TGCGCCAGCACTACAGGGCCCCCCACAGATACGCAGTATTTT. The encoded protein is CASTTGPPTDTQYF.

This clonotype was observed a few times. This sequence joins TRBV4-3 and TRBJ1-2, with D uncertain. The CDR3 is 14 amino acids. The germline V and J ends were trimmed by 1 base and 7 bases, with 13 bases remaining between them. Germline V gene sequence: CDR1 LGHNA, CDR2 YSLEER. The CDR3 DNA sequence: TGCGCCAGCAGCCAAGTCCCGGGGAGAAGTGGCTACACCTTC. It is translated as CASSQVPGRSGYTF.

This clonotype was counted only a few times. The chain recombines TRBV7-2 with TRBJ1-2, with 7 bases fitting TRBD1. Germline values: CDR1 SGHTA, CDR2 FQGNSA. The CDR3 is 16 amino acids. Trimming at V came to 7 bases and at J to 0 bases, leaving 11 bases not matched to a gene. CDR3 DNA sequence: TGTGCCAGCACCCAAGCCGGGACAGCTTCTAACTATGGCTACACCTTC. The encoded protein is CASTQAGTASNYGYTF.

This clonotype came up many times. This chain joins TRBV6-6 and TRBJ2-3; 8 bases are a match to TRBD2. The germline V gene encodes CDR1 MNHNY and CDR2 SVGAGI (reference sequence). This CDR3 region has 15 residues. V was clipped by 6 bases and J by 2 bases; unmatched bases: 7. CDR3 amino acids: CASSVAGPYTDTQYF. The CDR3, as DNA: TGTGCCAGCAGCGTAGCGGGGCCTTACACAGATACGCAGTATTTT.

V is TRBV5-1 and J is TRBJ1-2, with TRBD1 identical over 8 bases. From germline, CDR1 is SGHRS and CDR2 YFSETQ. This CDR3 comprises 13 residues. V dropped 0 bases and J dropped 13; count of bases not matched to a gene: 8. The CDR3 sequence is CASSLGSGGVSTF. CDR3 sequence (DNA): TGCGCCAGCAGCTTGGGGTCAGGGGGCGTTTCCACCTTC.

The chain combines TRBV7-6 with TRBJ2-7; 9 nucleotides agree with TRBD1. The V and J ends lost 5 bases and 3 bases, in that order; junction bases with no gene match: 11. The CDR3 contains 16 residues. In germline, CDR1 is SGHVS, CDR2 FNYEAQ. CDR3 DNA sequence: TGTGCCAGCAGCCCCAGGACAGGGGCCCTAGTCTACGAGCAGTACTTC. This sequence encodes CASSPRTGALVYEQYF.

This clonotype came up many times. The J gene is TRBJ2-4, the V gene TRBV2, with 7 bases aligning to TRBD1. With V trimmed by 4 bases and J by 0 bases, 6 bases remained unmatched. Looked up from germline, CDR1 is SNHLY and CDR2 is FYNNEI. CDR3 length: 16 amino acids. For the CDR3, the DNA is TGTGCCAGCAGTGGGCTAGGGGGCCGAGCCAAAAACATTCAGTACTTC. Its protein is CASSGLGGRAKNIQYF.

The rearrangement joins TRBV18 to TRBJ2-7; D remains ambiguous. V was shortened by 8 bases and J by 4 bases, with 15 bases between the two germline ends. Looked up from germline, CDR1 is KGHSH and CDR2 is LQKENI. The CDR3 has 13 residues. The DNA of the CDR3 is TGTGCCAGCGCCAACGGCAACAGTTACGAGCAGTACGTC. Translation: CASANGNSYEQYV.

The J gene is TRBJ1-6, the V gene TRBV6-5; D might be TRBD1 (6 bases). In germline, CDR1 is MNHEY, CDR2 SVGAGI. Trimming pared 3 bases from V and 7 bases from J, leaving 19 bases between. CDR3 size: 17 residues. Written as DNA, the CDR3 is TGTGCCAGCAGTTATGACAGGACGAAGTATGCGAATTCACCCCTCCACTTT. Translated, it gives CASSYDRTKYANSPLHF.

The table lists this clonotype with a few counts. The V and J genes are TRBV5-8 and TRBJ2-5; 8 nucleotides agree with TRBD2. Germline V CDR1 and CDR2: SGHTS, YDEGEE. With 0 bases clipped from V and 4 bases from J, the junction kept 8 bases outside the gene matches. The CDR3 loop spans 16 amino acids. CDR3 region: CASSLARGGRSETQYF. CDR3 coding DNA: TGTGCCAGCAGCTTGGCCCGGGGGGGCAGGTCAGAGACCCAGTACTTC.

The chain couples TRBV7-2 to TRBJ1-2; D might be TRBD1 (6 bases). Germline values: CDR1 SGHTA, CDR2 FQGNSA. The CDR3 consists of 15 residues. V gave up 4 bases and J gave up 1 base, with 13 bases separating them. Written as DNA, the CDR3 is TGTGCCAGCAGCTCCCCGGGGGGCCTTAACTATGGCTACACCTTC. Translating it yields CASSSPGGLNYGYTF.

The chain uses TRBV5-6 and TRBJ2-3; D ambiguous. The V gene lost 0 bases and the J gene lost 0 bases, with 5 bases spanning the gap. The CDR3 totals 14 residues. CDR1 SGHDT and CDR2 YYEEEE come from the germline V gene. The CDR3 here is CASSLEYSTDTQYF. Written as DNA, the CDR3 is TGTGCCAGCAGCTTGGAGTACAGCACAGATACGCAGTATTTT.

This clonotype was counted at least ten times. The chain uses TRBV7-9 and TRBJ2-1; TRBD2 matches 8 bases. Per the germline V gene, CDR1 is SEHNR and CDR2 is FQNEAQ (reference sequence). This CDR3 is built from 16 residues. The V and J ends lost 3 bases and 4 bases, in that order; junction bases with no gene match: 8. The CDR3: CASSFDSGAFYNEQFF. Written as DNA, the CDR3 is TGTGCCAGCAGCTTCGATAGCGGGGCCTTTTACAATGAGCAGTTCTTC. The full variable domain, its missing parts supplied by reference TRBV7-9 and TRBJ2-1, is DTGVSQNPRHKITKRGQNVTFRCDPISEHNRLYWYRQTLGQGPEFLTYFQNEAQLEKSRLLSDRFSAERPKGSFSTLEIQRTEQGDSAMYLCASSFDSGAFYNEQFFGPGTRLTVL.

The genes are TRBV11-2 and TRBJ2-1; 14 nucleotides line up with TRBD2. The trim removed 4 bases at V and 7 bases at J, leaving 6 bases unmatched. The CDR3 consists of 16 residues. Germline-derived CDR1 and CDR2 are SGHAT and FQNNGV. The CDR3 DNA is TGTGCCAGCAGCTACTCGGGACTAGCGGGGGTAAATGAGCAGTTCTTC. Translation gives CASSYSGLAGVNEQFF.

Only a few counts were recorded for this clonotype. The V call is TRBV3-1, the J call TRBJ2-5; TRBD2 might be the D (6 bases). Germline-derived CDR1 and CDR2 are LGHDT and YNNKEL (reference sequence). The V and J ends lost 3 bases and 5 bases respectively, with 16 bases between them. The CDR3 runs to 15 residues. The CDR3 is CASSHEAGPKETQYF. The CDR3 DNA follows: TGTGCCAGCAGCCATGAGGCGGGGCCAAAGGAGACCCAGTACTTC.

There are a few counts of this clonotype. The chain is built from TRBV23-1 and TRBJ2-5; a possible D gene is TRBD2 (6 bases). TRBV23-1 is labeled an ORF, and its function is uncertain. The CDR3 has 13 amino acids. Trimming took off 0 bases at V and 5 bases at J, with 7 bases between the two ends. The CDR3, as DNA: TGCGCCAGCAGTCAATCGGCGGGGGAGACCCAGTACTTC. It translates to CASSQSAGETQYF.

The chain carries TRBV6-5 and TRBJ2-5, with 7 bases lining up with TRBD2. The CDR3 contains 15 residues. The ends lost 4 bases at V and 5 bases at J; junction bases unmatched: 10. Germline V gene sequence: CDR1 MNHEY, CDR2 SVGAGI. As DNA, the CDR3 is TGTGCCAGCAGTTTGGGGGGGGAGGATTGGGAGACCCAGTACTTC. It yields the protein CASSLGGEDWETQYF.

This clonotype was counted ten times or more. V gene TRBV5-6 combines with J gene TRBJ1-5; D remains unclear. V was pared by 4 bases and J by 0 bases, with 5 bases between. The CDR3 runs 13 residues. Germline CDR1 and CDR2: SGHDT and YYEEEE. The CDR3 DNA is TGTGCCAGCAGCGTTGGTAGCAATCAGCCCCAGCATTTT. This gives the protein CASSVGSNQPQHF.

The chain links TRBV20-1 to TRBJ2-7, with 7 bases that match TRBD1. This CDR3 is built from 15 residues. Trimming at V came to 2 bases and at J to 2 bases, leaving 9 bases not matched to a gene. Germline V gene data show CDR1 as DFQATT and CDR2 as SNEGSKA (reference sequence). The CDR3 region is CSARPHRGSAYEQYF. In nucleotides, the CDR3 is TGCAGTGCTAGACCACACAGGGGCTCTGCCTACGAGCAGTACTTC.

This chain connects TRBV12-3 or TRBV12-4 to TRBJ2-2; D remains unclear. Trimming shortened V by 1 base and J by 3 bases, and 6 bases separated the two germline ends. The CDR3 contains 14 residues. This CDR3 reads CASSLEQYTGELFF. DNA for the CDR3: TGTGCCAGCAGTTTAGAACAGTACACCGGGGAGCTGTTTTTT.

CDR3 amino acids: CASSTSGADTQYF. CDR3 DNA: TGTGCCAGCTCGACTAGCGGAGCAGATACGCAGTATTTT. The chain joins TRBV5-4 to TRBJ2-3, with 9 bases matching TRBD2. Per germline, CDR1 SGHNT and CDR2 YYREEE (reference sequence). This CDR3 region has 13 residues. The trim removed 7 bases at V and 4 bases at J, leaving 4 bases unmatched.

This clonotype turned up a few times. V usage is TRBV20-1 and J usage is TRBJ1-2; D remains ambiguous. Germline V gene sequence: CDR1 DFQATT, CDR2 SNEGSKA (reference sequence). Trimming shortened V by 6 bases and J by 8 bases, and 16 bases separated the two germline ends. The CDR3 runs 12 residues. In DNA, the CDR3 is TGCAGTGCCCCTTCAGGCATTTACGGCTACACCTTC. Its translation is CSAPSGIYGYTF.

This rearrangement joins TRBV5-1 to TRBJ1-5; TRBD1 is a possible D gene (6 bases). Trimming removed 0 bases from V and 0 bases from J, with 10 bases in between. The CDR3 is made up of 16 amino acids. Germline lookup yields CDR1 SGHRS and CDR2 YFSETQ. Here the CDR3 reads CASSLGGPSSNQPQHF. DNA of the CDR3: TGCGCCAGCAGCTTGGGGGGGCCTAGTAGCAATCAGCCCCAGCATTTT.

This clonotype was picked up a small number of times. This chain links TRBV6-5 with TRBJ1-2, with D uncertain. Trimming left V 0 bases short and J 7 bases short, with 3 bases between. The germline gives CDR1 MNHEY, CDR2 SVGAGI. The CDR3 consists of 11 residues. CDR3 sequence reads: CASSYSIGYTF. CDR3 bases: TGTGCCAGCAGTTACTCGATTGGCTACACCTTC.